This T cell receptor (beta chain) was profiled in a study of blood T cell repertoires in COVID-19. About the research overall: The United States, Italy and Spain supplied acute and convalescent COVID-19 samples.

Data came from immunoSEQ multiplex PCR; TCRdb stores just in-frame clones and leaves some out. The data hold hundreds of thousands of clones, with 90% observed a single time. V was clipped by 6 bases and J by 0 bases; unmatched bases: 10. CDR3 length: 16 residues. CDR1 is ENHRY and CDR2 is SYGVKD in the germline V gene. The sequence came from a woman between 18 and 29 years old with acute or convalescent COVID-19. The rearrangement joins TRBV10-3 to TRBJ1-2, with 7 bases fitting TRBD1. The sample comprised peripheral blood. For the CDR3, the DNA is TGTGCCATCAGGGAATCTAACAGGGGCGCTAACTATGGCTACACCTTC. This codes for CAIRESNRGANYGYTF.